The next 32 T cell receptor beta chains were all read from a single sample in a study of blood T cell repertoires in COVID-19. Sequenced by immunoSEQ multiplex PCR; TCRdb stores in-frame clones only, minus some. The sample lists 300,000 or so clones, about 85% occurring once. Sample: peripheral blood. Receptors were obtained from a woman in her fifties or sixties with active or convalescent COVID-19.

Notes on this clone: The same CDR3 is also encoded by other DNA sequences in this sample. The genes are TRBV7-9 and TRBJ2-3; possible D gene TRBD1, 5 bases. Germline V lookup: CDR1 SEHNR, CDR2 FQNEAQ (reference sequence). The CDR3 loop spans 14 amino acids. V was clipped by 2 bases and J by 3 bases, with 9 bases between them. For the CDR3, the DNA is TGTGCCAGCAGCTTACAGGGTTCTACAGATACGCAGTATTTT. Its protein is CASSLQGSTDTQYF.

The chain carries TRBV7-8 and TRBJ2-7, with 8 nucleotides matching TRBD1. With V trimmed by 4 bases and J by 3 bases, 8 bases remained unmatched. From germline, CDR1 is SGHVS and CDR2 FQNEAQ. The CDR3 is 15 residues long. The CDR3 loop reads CASSSTGVGGYEQYF. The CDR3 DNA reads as TGTGCCAGCAGCTCGACAGGGGTGGGTGGCTACGAGCAGTACTTC.

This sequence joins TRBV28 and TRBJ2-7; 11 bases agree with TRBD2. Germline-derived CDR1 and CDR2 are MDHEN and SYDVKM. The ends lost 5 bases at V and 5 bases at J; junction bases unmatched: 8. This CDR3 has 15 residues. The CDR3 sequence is CASSPLLAGAHEQYF. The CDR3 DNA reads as TGTGCCAGCAGTCCGTTACTAGCGGGAGCCCACGAGCAGTACTTC.

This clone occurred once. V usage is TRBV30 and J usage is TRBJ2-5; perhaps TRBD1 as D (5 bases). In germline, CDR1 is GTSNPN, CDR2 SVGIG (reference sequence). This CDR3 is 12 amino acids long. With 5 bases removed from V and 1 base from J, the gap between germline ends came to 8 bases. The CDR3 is CAWADSQETQYF. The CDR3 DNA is TGTGCCTGGGCAGACAGCCAAGAGACCCAGTACTTC. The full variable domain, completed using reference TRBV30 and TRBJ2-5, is SQTIHQWPATLVQPVGSPLSLECTVEGTSNPNLYWYRQAAGRGLQLLFYSVGIGQISSEVPQNLSASRPQDRQFILSSKKLLLSDSGFYLCAWADSQETQYFGPGTRLLVL.

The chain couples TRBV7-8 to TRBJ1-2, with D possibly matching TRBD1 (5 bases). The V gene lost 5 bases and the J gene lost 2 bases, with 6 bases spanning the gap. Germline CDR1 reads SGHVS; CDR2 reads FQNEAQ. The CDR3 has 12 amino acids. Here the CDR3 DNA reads TGTGCCAGCAGCCACAGGAACTATGGCTACACCTTC. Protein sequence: CASSHRNYGYTF.

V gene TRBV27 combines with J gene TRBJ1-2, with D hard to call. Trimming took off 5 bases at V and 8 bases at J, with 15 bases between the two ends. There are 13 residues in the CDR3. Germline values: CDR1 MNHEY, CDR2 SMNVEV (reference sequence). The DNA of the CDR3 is TGTGCCAGCAGTCCTCGACGGCGGGAAGGCTACACCTTC. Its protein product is CASSPRRREGYTF.

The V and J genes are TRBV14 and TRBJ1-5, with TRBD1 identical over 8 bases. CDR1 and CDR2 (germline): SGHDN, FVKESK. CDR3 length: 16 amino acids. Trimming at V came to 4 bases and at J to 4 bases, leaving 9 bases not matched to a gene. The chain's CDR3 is CASSPAGQAPNQPQHF. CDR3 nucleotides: TGTGCCAGCAGCCCCGCGGGACAGGCTCCGAATCAGCCCCAGCATTTT.

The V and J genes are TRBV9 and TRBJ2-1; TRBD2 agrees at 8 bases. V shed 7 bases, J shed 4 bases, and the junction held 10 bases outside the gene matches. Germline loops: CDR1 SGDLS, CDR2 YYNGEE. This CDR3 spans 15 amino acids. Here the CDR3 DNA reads TGTGCCAGCGCCATAGCTAGCGGGTTATACAATGAGCAGTTCTTC. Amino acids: CASAIASGLYNEQFF.

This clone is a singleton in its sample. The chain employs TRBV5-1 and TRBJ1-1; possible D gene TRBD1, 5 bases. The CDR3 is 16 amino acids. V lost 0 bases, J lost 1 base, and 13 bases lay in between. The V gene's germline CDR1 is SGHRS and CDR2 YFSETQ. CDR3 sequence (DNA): TGCGCCAGCAGCTTGGCCGGGTTCGGACAGAACACTGAAGCTTTCTTT. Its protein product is CASSLAGFGQNTEAFF.

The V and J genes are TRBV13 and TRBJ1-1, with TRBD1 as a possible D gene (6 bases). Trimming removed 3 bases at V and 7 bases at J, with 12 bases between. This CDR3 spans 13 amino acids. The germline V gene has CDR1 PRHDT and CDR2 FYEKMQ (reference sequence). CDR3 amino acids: CASSFKTGFEAFF. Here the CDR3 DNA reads TGTGCCAGCAGCTTCAAGACAGGTTTTGAAGCTTTCTTT. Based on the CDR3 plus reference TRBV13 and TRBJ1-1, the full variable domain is AAGVIQSPRHLIKEKRETATLKCYPIPRHDTVYWYQQGPGQDPQFLISFYEKMQSDKGSIPDRFSAQQFSDYHSELNMSSLELGDSALYFCASSFKTGFEAFFGQGTRLTVV.

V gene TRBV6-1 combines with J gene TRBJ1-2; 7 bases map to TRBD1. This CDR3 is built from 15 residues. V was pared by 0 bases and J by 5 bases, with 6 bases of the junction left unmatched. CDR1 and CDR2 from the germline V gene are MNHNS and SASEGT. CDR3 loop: CASSEALAGGYGYTF. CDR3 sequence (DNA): TGTGCCAGCAGTGAAGCTCTGGCAGGGGGTTATGGCTACACCTTC.

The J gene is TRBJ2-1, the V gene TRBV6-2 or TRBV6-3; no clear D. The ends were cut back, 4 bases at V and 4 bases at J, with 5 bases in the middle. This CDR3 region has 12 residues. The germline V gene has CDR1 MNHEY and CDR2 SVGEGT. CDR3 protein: CASSFSYNEQFF. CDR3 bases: TGTGCCAGCAGTTTTAGTTACAATGAGCAGTTCTTC.

Written as DNA, the CDR3 is TGTGCCAGCAGCTTAGATCCGGGATCTGGGGCCAACGTCCTGACTTTC. Its translation: CASSLDPGSGANVLTF. V usage is TRBV7-3 and J usage is TRBJ2-6, with D possibly TRBD2 on 5 matching bases. Germline lookup yields CDR1 SGHTA and CDR2 FQGTGA. Between the trimmed V and J ends, which lost 2 bases and 1 base, there was a span of 9 bases. This CDR3 contains 16 residues.

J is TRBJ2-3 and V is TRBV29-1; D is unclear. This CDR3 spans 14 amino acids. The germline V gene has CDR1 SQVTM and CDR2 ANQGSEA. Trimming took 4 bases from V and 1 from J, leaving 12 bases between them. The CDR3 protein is CSVVRVARTDTQYF. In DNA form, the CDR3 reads TGCAGCGTTGTACGGGTGGCCCGCACAGATACGCAGTATTTT.

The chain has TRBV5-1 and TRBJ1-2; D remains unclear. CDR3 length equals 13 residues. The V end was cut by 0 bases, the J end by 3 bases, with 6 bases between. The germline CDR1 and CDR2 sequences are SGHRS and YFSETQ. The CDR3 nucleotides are TGCGCCAGCAGCTTGGAGCTCCACTATGGCTACACCTTC. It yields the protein CASSLELHYGYTF.

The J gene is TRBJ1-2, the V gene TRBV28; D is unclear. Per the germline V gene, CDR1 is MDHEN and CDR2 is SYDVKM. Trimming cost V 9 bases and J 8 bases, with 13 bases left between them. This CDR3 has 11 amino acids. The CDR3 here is CASYSTEGYTF. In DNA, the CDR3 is TGTGCCAGTTATTCGACGGAGGGCTACACCTTC.

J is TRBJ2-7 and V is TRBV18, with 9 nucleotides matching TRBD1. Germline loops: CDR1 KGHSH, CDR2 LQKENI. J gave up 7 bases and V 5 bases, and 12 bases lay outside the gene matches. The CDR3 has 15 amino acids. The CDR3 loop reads CASSSGQGSLGEQYF. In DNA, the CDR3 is TGTGCCAGCTCATCGGGACAGGGCTCATTGGGTGAGCAGTACTTC.

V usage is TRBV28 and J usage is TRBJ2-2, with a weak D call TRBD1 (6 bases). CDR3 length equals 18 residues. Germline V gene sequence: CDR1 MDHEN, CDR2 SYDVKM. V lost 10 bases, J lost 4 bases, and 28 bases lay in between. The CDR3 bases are TGTGCCACCGGACCTCTCGTAGCAGGGGCCCCCAGCACCGGGGAGCTGTTTTTT. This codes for CATGPLVAGAPSTGELFF.

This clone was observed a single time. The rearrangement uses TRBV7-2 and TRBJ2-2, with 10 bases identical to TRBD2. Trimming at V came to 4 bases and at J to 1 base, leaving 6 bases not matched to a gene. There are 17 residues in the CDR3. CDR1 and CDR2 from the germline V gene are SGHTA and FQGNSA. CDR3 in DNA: TGTGCCAGCAGCTCCGGACTAGCGGAGGGGAACACCGGGGAGCTGTTTTTT. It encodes CASSSGLAEGNTGELFF.

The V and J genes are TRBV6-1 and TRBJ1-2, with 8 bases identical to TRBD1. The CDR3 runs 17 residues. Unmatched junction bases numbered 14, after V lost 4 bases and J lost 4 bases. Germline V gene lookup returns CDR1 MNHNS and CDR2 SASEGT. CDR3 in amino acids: CASSADRAFVGGYGYTF. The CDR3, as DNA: TGTGCCAGCAGTGCGGACAGGGCCTTCGTCGGAGGCTATGGCTACACCTTC.

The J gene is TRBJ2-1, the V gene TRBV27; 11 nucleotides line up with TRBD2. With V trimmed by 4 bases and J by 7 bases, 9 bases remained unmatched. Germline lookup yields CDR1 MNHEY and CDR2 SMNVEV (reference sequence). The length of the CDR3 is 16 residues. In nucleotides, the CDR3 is TGTGCCAGCAGTTCCCCACTAGCGGGAGTGAGGAATGAGCAGTTCTTC. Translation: CASSSPLAGVRNEQFF.

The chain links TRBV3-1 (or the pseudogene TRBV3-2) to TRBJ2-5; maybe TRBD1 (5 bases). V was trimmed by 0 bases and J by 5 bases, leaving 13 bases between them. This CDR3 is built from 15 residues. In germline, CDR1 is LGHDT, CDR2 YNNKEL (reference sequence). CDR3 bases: TGTGCCAGCAGCCAAGACAGGGTTCAGTTGGAGACCCAGTACTTC. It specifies CASSQDRVQLETQYF.

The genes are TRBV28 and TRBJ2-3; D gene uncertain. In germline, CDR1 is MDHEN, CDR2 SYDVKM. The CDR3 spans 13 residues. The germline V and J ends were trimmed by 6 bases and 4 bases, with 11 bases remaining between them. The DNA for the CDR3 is TGTGCCAGCAGCCCCCTTACGGCAGATACGCAGTATTTT. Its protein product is CASSPLTADTQYF.

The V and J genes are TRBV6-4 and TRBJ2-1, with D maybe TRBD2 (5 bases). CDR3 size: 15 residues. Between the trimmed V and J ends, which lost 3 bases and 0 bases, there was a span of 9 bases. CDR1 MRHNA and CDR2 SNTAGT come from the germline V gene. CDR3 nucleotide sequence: TGTGCCAGCAGTGAGGGGAGCGCCTCCTACAATGAGCAGTTCTTC. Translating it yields CASSEGSASYNEQFF.

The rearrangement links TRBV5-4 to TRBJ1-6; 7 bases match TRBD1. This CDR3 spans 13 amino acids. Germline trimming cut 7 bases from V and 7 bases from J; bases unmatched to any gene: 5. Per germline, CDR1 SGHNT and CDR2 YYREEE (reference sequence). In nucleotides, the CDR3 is TGTGCCAGCGGGGACAGTATGAATTCACCCCTCCACTTT. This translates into CASGDSMNSPLHF.

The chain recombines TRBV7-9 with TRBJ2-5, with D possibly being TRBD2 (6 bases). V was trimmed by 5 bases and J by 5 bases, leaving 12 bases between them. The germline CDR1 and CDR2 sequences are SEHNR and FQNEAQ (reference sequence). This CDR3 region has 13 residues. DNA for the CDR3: TGTGCCAGCAGCACGGGAGTGTGGGAGACCCAGTACTTC. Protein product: CASSTGVWETQYF.

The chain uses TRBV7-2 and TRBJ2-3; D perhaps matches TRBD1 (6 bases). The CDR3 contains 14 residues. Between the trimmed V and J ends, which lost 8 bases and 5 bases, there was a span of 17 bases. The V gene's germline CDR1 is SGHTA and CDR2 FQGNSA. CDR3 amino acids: CASVPGVKGDTQYF. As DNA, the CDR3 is TGTGCCAGCGTCCCAGGGGTTAAAGGAGATACGCAGTATTTT.

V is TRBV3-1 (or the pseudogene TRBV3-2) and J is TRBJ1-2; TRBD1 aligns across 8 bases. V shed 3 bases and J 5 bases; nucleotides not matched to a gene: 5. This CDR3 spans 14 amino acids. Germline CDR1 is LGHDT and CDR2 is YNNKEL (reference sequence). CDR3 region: CASSHPTGVYGYTF. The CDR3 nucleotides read TGTGCCAGCAGCCATCCGACAGGGGTTTATGGCTACACCTTC.

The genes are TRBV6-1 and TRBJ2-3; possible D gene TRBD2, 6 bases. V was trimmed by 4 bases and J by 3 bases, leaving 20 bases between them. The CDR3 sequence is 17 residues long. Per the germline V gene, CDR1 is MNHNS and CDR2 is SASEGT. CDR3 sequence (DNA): TGTGCCAGCAGTGCCCTGGTTCCGGGGGTCTGGACAGATACGCAGTATTTT. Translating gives CASSALVPGVWTDTQYF.

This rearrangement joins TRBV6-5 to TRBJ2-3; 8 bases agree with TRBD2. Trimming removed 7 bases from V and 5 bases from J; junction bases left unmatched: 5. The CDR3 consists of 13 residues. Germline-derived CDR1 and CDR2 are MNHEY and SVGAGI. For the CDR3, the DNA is TGTGCCAGCAAAGCGGGAGTTAAAGATACGCAGTATTTT. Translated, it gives CASKAGVKDTQYF.

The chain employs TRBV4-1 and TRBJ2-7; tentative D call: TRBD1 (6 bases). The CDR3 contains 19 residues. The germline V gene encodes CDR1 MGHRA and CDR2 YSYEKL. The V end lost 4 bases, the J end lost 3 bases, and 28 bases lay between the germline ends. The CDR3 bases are TGCGCCAGCAGCCGAACGCCAAATCAGGGGCCCCTCCCCTACTACGAGCAGTACTTC. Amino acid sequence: CASSRTPNQGPLPYYEQYF.

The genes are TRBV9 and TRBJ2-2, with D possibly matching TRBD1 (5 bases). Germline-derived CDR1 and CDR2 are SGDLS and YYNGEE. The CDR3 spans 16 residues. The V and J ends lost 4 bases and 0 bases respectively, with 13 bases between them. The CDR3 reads CASSLRDIANTGELFF. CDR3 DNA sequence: TGTGCCAGCAGCCTCAGGGATATCGCGAACACCGGGGAGCTGTTTTTT.